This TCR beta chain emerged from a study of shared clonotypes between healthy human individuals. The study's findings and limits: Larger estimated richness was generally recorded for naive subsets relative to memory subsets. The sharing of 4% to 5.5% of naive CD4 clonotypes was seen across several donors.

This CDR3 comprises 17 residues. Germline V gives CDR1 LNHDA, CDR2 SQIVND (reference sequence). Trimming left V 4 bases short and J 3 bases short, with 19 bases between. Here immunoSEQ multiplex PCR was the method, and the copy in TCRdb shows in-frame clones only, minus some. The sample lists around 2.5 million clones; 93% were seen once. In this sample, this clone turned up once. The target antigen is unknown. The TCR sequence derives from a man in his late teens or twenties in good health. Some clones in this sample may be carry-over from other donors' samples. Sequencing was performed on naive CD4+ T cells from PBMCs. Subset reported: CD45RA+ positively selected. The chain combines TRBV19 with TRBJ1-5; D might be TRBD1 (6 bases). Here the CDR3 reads CASSRKPGAEDNQPQHF. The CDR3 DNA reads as TGTGCCAGTAGTAGAAAACCGGGGGCGGAGGACAATCAGCCCCAGCATTTT.